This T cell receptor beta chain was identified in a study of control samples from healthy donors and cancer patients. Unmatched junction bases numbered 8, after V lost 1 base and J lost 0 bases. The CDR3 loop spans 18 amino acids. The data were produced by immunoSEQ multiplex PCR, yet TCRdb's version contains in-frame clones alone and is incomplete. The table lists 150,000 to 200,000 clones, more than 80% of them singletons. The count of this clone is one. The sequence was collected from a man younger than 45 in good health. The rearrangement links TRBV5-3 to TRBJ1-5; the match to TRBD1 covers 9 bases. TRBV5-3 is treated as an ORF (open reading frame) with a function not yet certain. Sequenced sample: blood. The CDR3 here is CARSLRTGELGSNQPQHF. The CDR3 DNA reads TGTGCCAGAAGCTTGCGGACAGGGGAGCTGGGTAGCAATCAGCCCCAGCATTTT.